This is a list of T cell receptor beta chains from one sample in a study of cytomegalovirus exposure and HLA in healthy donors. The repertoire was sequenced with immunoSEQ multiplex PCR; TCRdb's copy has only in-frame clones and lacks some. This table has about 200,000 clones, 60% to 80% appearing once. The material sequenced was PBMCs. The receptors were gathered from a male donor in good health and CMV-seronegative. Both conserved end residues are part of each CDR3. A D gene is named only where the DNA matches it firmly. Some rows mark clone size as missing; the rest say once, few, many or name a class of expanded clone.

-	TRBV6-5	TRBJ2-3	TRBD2	CASSYLAGVDTQYF	TGTGCCAGCAGTTACTTAGCGGGTGTAGATACGCAGTATTTT
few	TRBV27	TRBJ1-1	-	CASSLSGWGVNTEAFF	TGTGCCAGCAGTTTATCGGGTTGGGGAGTGAACACTGAAGCTTTCTTT
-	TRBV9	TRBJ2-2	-	CASSEFSLGNTGELFF	TGTGCCAGCAGTGAATTTTCCCTCGGGAACACCGGGGAGCTGTTTTTT
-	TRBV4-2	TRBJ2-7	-	CASSQGPVSSYEQYF	TGTGCCAGCAGCCAAGGGCCAGTAAGCTCCTACGAGCAGTACTTC
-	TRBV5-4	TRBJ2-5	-	CASSLLASGETQYF	TGTGCCAGCAGCTTATTAGCGAGCGGGGAGACCCAGTACTTC
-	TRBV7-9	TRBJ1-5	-	CASSSGNQPQHF	TGTGCCAGCAGCTCGGGGAACCAGCCCCAGCATTTT
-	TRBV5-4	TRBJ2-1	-	CASLSGPLTYNEQFF	TGTGCCAGCCTCTCAGGCCCCTTGACCTACAATGAGCAGTTCTTC
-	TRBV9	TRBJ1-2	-	CASSVYRDENYGYTF	TGTGCCAGCAGCGTATACAGGGACGAGAACTATGGCTACACCTTC
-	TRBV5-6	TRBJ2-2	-	CASSLNLGAGELFF	TGTGCCAGCAGCTTGAATCTGGGGGCCGGGGAGCTGTTTTTT
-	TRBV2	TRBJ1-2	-	CASSEGRNYGYTF	TGTGCCAGCAGTGAAGGCAGAAACTATGGCTACACCTTC
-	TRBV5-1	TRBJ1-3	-	CASSPRGPNYGNTIYF	TGCGCCAGCAGCCCACGTGGCCCAAACTATGGAAACACCATATATTTT
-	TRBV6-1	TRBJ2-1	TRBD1	CASRQQGATYNEQFF	TGTGCCAGCAGACAGCAGGGGGCTACTTACAATGAGCAGTTCTTC
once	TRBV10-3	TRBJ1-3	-	CAIRQRGYPGNTIYF	TGTGCCATCAGGCAAAGGGGGTATCCTGGAAACACCATATATTTT
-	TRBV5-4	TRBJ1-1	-	CASSLVSTEAFF	TGTGCCAGCAGCTTGGTCTCGACTGAAGCTTTCTTT
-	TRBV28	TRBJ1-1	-	CASSFGNTEAFF	TGTGCCAGCAGTTTTGGCAACACTGAAGCTTTCTTT
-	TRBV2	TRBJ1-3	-	CASIEIPRGLGNTIYF	TGTGCCAGCATCGAAATCCCTAGAGGGCTCGGAAACACCATATATTTT
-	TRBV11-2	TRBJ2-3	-	CASSLVQGADTQYF	TGTGCCAGCAGCTTAGTGCAGGGTGCAGATACGCAGTATTTT
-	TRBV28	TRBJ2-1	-	CASSFSPKTYNEQFF	TGTGCCAGCAGTTTCTCCCCCAAAACATACAATGAGCAGTTCTTC
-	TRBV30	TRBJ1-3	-	CAWKQHRNSGNTIYF	TGTGCCTGGAAGCAGCACAGGAACTCTGGAAACACCATATATTTT
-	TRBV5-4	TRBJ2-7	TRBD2	CASSSRTSGSHEQYF	TGTGCCAGCAGCTCTAGGACTAGCGGGAGCCACGAGCAGTACTTC
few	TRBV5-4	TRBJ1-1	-	CASSLHTPRGGGTEAFF	TGTGCCAGCAGCTTGCACACCCCTCGGGGGGGAGGCACTGAAGCTTTCTTT
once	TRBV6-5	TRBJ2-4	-	CASSYSEGSAKNIQYF	TGTGCCAGCAGTTACTCGGAGGGATCCGCCAAAAACATTCAGTACTTC
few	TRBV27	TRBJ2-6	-	CASSDWGRAGANVLTF	TGTGCCAGCAGTGACTGGGGCAGGGCTGGGGCCAACGTCCTGACTTTC
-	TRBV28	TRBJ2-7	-	CASSAEGGSYEQYF	TGTGCCAGCAGTGCCGAGGGGGGGTCCTACGAGCAGTACTTC
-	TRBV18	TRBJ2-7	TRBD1	CASSSQGARISSYEQYF	TGTGCCAGCTCATCTCAGGGGGCGCGGATTTCCTCTTACGAGCAGTACTTC
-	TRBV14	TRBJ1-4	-	CASSQEGTRWGRKLFF	TGTGCCAGCAGCCAAGAGGGAACCAGGTGGGGCCGAAAACTGTTTTTT
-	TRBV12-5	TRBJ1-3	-	CASGPKRSPNTIYF	TGTGCTAGTGGTCCCAAGCGGTCGCCAAACACCATATATTTT
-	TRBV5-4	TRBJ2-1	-	CASSLADRAGSPNEQFF	TGTGCCAGCAGCTTGGCCGACAGGGCGGGGAGCCCCAATGAGCAGTTCTTC
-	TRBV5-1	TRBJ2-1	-	CASRRGSGNNEQFF	TGCGCCAGCAGAAGGGGCTCTGGGAACAATGAGCAGTTCTTC
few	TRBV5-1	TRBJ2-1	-	CASSLGLARLGEQFF	TGCGCCAGCAGCTTGGGGCTAGCCAGATTGGGGGAGCAGTTCTTC
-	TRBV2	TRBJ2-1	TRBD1	CASKERTGDYNEQFF	TGTGCCAGCAAAGAGAGGACAGGTGATTACAATGAGCAGTTCTTC
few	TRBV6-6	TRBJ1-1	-	CASSSTVRNTEAFF	TGTGCCAGCAGTTCCACTGTAAGGAACACTGAAGCTTTCTTT
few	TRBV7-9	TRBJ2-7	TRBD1	CASSPHGQGAAPYEQYF	TGTGCCAGCAGCCCCCATGGACAGGGAGCAGCCCCTTACGAGCAGTACTTC
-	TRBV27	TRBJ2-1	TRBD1	CASSAPGQGPFREQFF	TGTGCCAGCAGTGCGCCGGGACAGGGGCCATTCAGGGAGCAGTTCTTC
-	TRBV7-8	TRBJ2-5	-	CASSKRSGEETQYF	TGTGCCAGCAGTAAACGGTCCGGGGAAGAGACCCAGTACTTC
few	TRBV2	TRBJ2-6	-	CASSEASGANVLTF	TGTGCCAGCAGTGAGGCCTCTGGGGCCAACGTCCTGACTTTC
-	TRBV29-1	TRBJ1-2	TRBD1	CSVEGQGAGYTF	TGCAGCGTTGAAGGCCAGGGGGCTGGCTACACCTTC
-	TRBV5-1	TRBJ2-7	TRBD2	CASSWPQTSGGGEQYF	TGCGCCAGCAGCTGGCCCCAGACTAGCGGAGGGGGGGAGCAGTACTTC
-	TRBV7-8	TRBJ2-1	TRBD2	CASSKTSSSYNEQFF	TGTGCCAGCAGCAAGACTAGCAGCTCCTACAATGAGCAGTTCTTC
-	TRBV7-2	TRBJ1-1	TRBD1	CASSLAGQGTEAFF	TGTGCCAGCAGCTTAGCGGGACAGGGAACTGAAGCTTTCTTT
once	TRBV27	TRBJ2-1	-	CASSPFVGGGEGNEQFF	TGTGCCAGCAGCCCTTTTGTGGGGGGGGGCGAAGGCAATGAGCAGTTCTTC
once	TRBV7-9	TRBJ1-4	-	CSSVGGGNEKLFF	TGTTCCAGTGTTGGGGGCGGTAATGAAAAACTGTTTTTT
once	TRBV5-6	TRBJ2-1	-	CASSLTPIADSVFNEQFF	TGTGCCAGCAGCTTAACCCCCATTGCGGACAGCGTTTTCAATGAGCAGTTCTTC
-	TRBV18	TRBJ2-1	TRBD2	CASSPRLAGGTGRNEQFF	TGTGCCAGCTCACCAAGGCTAGCGGGAGGAACGGGGAGGAATGAGCAGTTCTTC
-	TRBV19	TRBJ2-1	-	CASSMVQGLRRNEQFF	TGTGCCAGTAGTATGGTACAGGGACTAAGGAGGAATGAGCAGTTCTTC
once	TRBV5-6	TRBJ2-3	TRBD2	CASSEGTSGSTDTQYF	TGTGCCAGCAGCGAAGGGACTAGCGGTAGCACAGATACGCAGTATTTT
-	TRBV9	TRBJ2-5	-	CASSAEGGQETQYF	TGTGCCAGCAGCGCCGAGGGTGGGCAAGAGACCCAGTACTTC
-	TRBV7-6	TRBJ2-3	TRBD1	CASSFGQGRTDTQYF	TGTGCCAGCAGCTTCGGACAGGGCCGCACAGATACGCAGTATTTT
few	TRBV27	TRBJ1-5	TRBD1	CASSFQGATGNQPQHF	TGTGCCAGCAGCTTTCAGGGGGCGACGGGCAATCAGCCCCAGCATTTT
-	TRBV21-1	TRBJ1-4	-	CASSEPDRGSTNEKLFF	TGTGCCAGCAGCGAACCGGACAGGGGTTCAACTAATGAAAAACTGTTTTTT
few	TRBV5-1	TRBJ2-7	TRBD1	CASSLEGTETYEQYF	TGCGCCAGCAGCTTGGAGGGGACAGAAACTTACGAGCAGTACTTC
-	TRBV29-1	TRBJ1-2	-	CSVGDRSYGYTF	TGCAGCGTGGGCGACAGGTCCTATGGCTACACCTTC